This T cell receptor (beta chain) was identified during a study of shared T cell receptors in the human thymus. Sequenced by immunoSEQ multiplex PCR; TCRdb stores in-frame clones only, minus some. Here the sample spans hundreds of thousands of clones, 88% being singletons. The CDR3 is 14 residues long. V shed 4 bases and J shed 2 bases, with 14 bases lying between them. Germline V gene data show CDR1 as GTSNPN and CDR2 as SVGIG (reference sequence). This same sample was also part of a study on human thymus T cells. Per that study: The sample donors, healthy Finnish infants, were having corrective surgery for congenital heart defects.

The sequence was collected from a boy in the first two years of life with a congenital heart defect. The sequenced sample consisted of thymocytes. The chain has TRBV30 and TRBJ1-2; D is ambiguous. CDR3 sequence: CAWTVPRSNYGYTF. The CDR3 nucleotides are TGTGCCTGGACCGTCCCCCGGAGCAACTATGGCTACACCTTC.